Each of the 23 T cell receptor beta chains below was sequenced from the same sample in a study of OX40 agonist ivuxolimab in advanced cancers. TCRdb's table, derived via immunoSEQ multiplex PCR, lists solely in-frame clones and lacks some. This table holds around 51,000 clones, 85% to 90% found once. Sequenced material: CD4+ or CD8+ T cells sorted from blood, taken in a trial of the OX40 agonist ivuxolimab. The receptors shown here come from an adult with an advanced solid tumor such as melanoma, head and neck, liver or kidney cancer.

On this clone: Mismatch with germline at one junction end may stem from a read error. The chain joins TRBV6-5 to TRBJ2-7, with D unresolved. This CDR3 is built from 15 residues. Looked up from germline, CDR1 is MNHEY and CDR2 is SVGAGI. CDR3: CASSYSPGSFYEQYF. For the CDR3, the DNA is TGTGCCAGCAGTTACTCGCCTGGTTCCTTCTACGAACAGTACTTC.

The V and J genes are TRBV7-8 and TRBJ2-5, with 12 bases lining up with TRBD2. V lost 3 bases, J lost 2 bases, and 4 bases stayed unmatched. Germline loops: CDR1 SGHVS, CDR2 FQNEAQ. The CDR3 consists of 16 residues. CDR3 in DNA: TGTGCCAGCAGCTTCCCGACTAGCGGGGGACAAGAGACCCAGTACTTC. Translating it yields CASSFPTSGGQETQYF.

The chain is built from TRBV9 and TRBJ2-3; 10 nucleotides align to TRBD2. CDR1 SGDLS and CDR2 YYNGEE come from the germline V gene. J gave up 8 bases and V 3 bases, and 9 bases lay outside the gene matches. The CDR3 totals 15 residues. CDR3 residues: CASSGTSGDLGTQYF. The CDR3, as DNA: TGTGCCAGCAGCGGGACTAGCGGAGATCTGGGTACGCAGTATTTT. The full variable domain, rest sourced from reference TRBV9 and TRBJ2-3, is DSGVTQTPKHLITATGQRVTLRCSPRSGDLSVYWYQQSLDQGLQFLIQYYNGEERAKGNILERFSAQQFPDLHSELNLSSLELGDSALYFCASSGTSGDLGTQYFGPGTRLTVL.

The chain recombines TRBV5-6 with TRBJ1-2, with D uncertain. CDR3 size: 13 residues. Germline CDR1 and CDR2: SGHDT and YYEEEE. The V end was cut by 4 bases, the J end by 10 bases, with 17 bases between. The CDR3 bases are TGTGCCAGCAGCCCTCAACCTGACTGGGACTACACCTTC. Protein sequence: CASSPQPDWDYTF.

The table lists this clone with a count of one. The rearrangement joins TRBV7-9 to TRBJ1-3; perhaps TRBD1 as D (5 bases). The CDR3 covers 19 residues. The germline gives CDR1 SEHNR, CDR2 FQNEAQ (reference sequence). V was trimmed by 4 bases and J by 0 bases, leaving 22 bases between them. CDR3 protein: CASSSRLREGNPSGNTIYF. The CDR3 region has the DNA TGTGCCAGCAGCTCCCGCTTAAGGGAGGGGAATCCCTCTGGAAACACCATATATTTT.

V and J are TRBV6-5 and TRBJ2-7, with unresolved D. The CDR3 has 13 residues. Germline CDR1 is MNHEY and CDR2 is SVGAGI. The germline V and J ends were trimmed by 6 bases and 6 bases, with 15 bases remaining between them. In DNA form, the CDR3 reads TGTGCCAGCAGAAAGACATACTTGGGCGAGCAGTACTTC. This gives the protein CASRKTYLGEQYF.

J is TRBJ2-7 and V is TRBV7-9; weak D call: TRBD2 (6 bases). The V gene's germline CDR1 is SEHNR and CDR2 FQNEAQ (reference sequence). V was cut by 5 bases and J by 4 bases, with 18 bases left in between. The length of the CDR3 is 15 residues. The CDR3 DNA reads as TGTGCCAGCAGCCCCAGGACGACGGGAGCTTACGAGCAGTACTTC. Residues: CASSPRTTGAYEQYF.

The chain joins TRBV7-2 to TRBJ2-7, with D hard to call. The germline V gene encodes CDR1 SGHTA and CDR2 FQGNSA. V was pared by 8 bases and J by 2 bases, with 16 bases between. The CDR3 is 14 residues long. The CDR3 sequence is CASCMVTLPYEQYF. Here the CDR3 DNA reads TGTGCCAGCTGCATGGTGACACTTCCCTACGAGCAGTACTTC.

The rearrangement joins TRBV6-1 to TRBJ1-1; 8 nucleotides agree with TRBD1. The V gene end was trimmed by 2 bases and the J gene end by 2 bases; junction bases not matched to a gene: 4. This CDR3 region has 15 residues. CDR1 and CDR2 from the germline V gene are MNHNS and SASEGT. Written as DNA, the CDR3 is TGTGCCAGCAGTGAACGGACAGGGATTAACACTGAAGCTTTCTTT. This codes for CASSERTGINTEAFF.

The chain is built from TRBV9 and TRBJ1-2; possible D gene TRBD1, 5 bases. The CDR3 is 14 amino acids. Germline CDR1 reads SGDLS; CDR2 reads YYNGEE. V lost 2 bases and J lost 2, with 10 bases in between. The CDR3 sequence is CASSVGGVNYGYTF. CDR3 bases: TGTGCCAGCAGCGTCGGGGGGGTAAACTATGGCTACACCTTC. The full variable domain, completed using reference TRBV9 and TRBJ1-2, is DSGVTQTPKHLITATGQRVTLRCSPRSGDLSVYWYQQSLDQGLQFLIQYYNGEERAKGNILERFSAQQFPDLHSELNLSSLELGDSALYFCASSVGGVNYGYTFGSGTRLTVV.

This chain connects TRBV7-9 to TRBJ1-5, with D possibly matching TRBD1 (5 bases). This CDR3 spans 15 amino acids. Trimming removed 5 bases from V and 0 bases from J, with 11 bases in between. The germline CDR1 and CDR2 sequences are SEHNR and FQNEAQ (reference sequence). The CDR3 loop is CASSHTGNSNQPQHF. The DNA of the CDR3 is TGTGCCAGCAGCCACACAGGAAATAGCAATCAGCCCCAGCATTTT.

The rearrangement links TRBV13 to TRBJ1-1; TRBD1 is a possible D gene (6 bases). This CDR3 has 14 residues. From germline, CDR1 is PRHDT and CDR2 FYEKMQ (reference sequence). Trimming shortened V by 4 bases and J by 5 bases, and 14 bases separated the two germline ends. CDR3 amino acids: CASSSGTRGTEAFF. The CDR3, as DNA: TGTGCCAGCAGCTCGGGGACAAGGGGAACTGAAGCTTTCTTT.

V is TRBV4-1 and J is TRBJ2-1; TRBD2 agrees at 12 bases. V dropped 3 bases and J dropped 3; count of bases not matched to a gene: 12. The CDR3 has 19 residues. The V gene's germline CDR1 is MGHRA and CDR2 YSYEKL. Here the CDR3 DNA reads TGCGCCAGCAGCCATACGACTAGCGGGGGCTCCTACTACTACAATGAGCAGTTCTTC. Protein product: CASSHTTSGGSYYYNEQFF.

This chain links TRBV29-1 with TRBJ1-4; D gene ambiguous. The germline V and J ends were trimmed by 0 bases and 8 bases, with 10 bases remaining between them. The CDR3 is made up of 13 amino acids. CDR1 SQVTM and CDR2 ANQGSEA come from the germline V gene. CDR3 amino acids: CSVEDTTPEKLFF. The CDR3 nucleotides are TGCAGCGTTGAAGACACAACCCCAGAAAAACTGTTTTTT. The whole variable domain, remainder taken from reference TRBV29-1 and TRBJ1-4, is SAVISQKPSRDICQRGTSLTIQCQVDSQVTMMFWYRQQPGQSLTLIATANQGSEATYESGFVIDKFPISRPNLTFSTLTVSNMSPEDSSIYLCSVEDTTPEKLFFGSGTQLSVL.

The chain links TRBV9 to TRBJ2-5; D might be TRBD1 or TRBD2, each matching 5 bases. V dropped 0 bases and J dropped 6 bases, with 6 bases sitting between them. The CDR3 extends over 12 amino acids. Germline V lookup: CDR1 SGDLS, CDR2 YYNGEE. CDR3 coding DNA: TGTGCCAGCAGCGTAGGGGGGAAGACCCAGTACTTC. Amino acid sequence: CASSVGGKTQYF.

The count of this clone is one. The V gene is TRBV30, the J gene TRBJ2-7; a possible D gene is TRBD1 (5 bases). Germline CDR1 and CDR2: GTSNPN and SVGIG (reference sequence). This CDR3 has 11 amino acids. The V end was cut by 5 bases, the J end by 1 base, with 6 bases between. The DNA for the CDR3 is TGTGCCTGGGACAGATCCTACGAGCAGTACTTC. It encodes CAWDRSYEQYF.

V and J are TRBV7-2 and TRBJ2-1, with TRBD2 matching over 11 bases. CDR1 and CDR2 (germline): SGHTA, FQGNSA. Unmatched junction bases numbered 2, after V lost 1 base and J lost 3 bases. CDR3 size: 16 residues. CDR3 DNA: TGTGCCAGCAGCTTAGGACTAGCGGGGTTCTACAATGAGCAGTTCTTC. Translating gives CASSLGLAGFYNEQFF.

This chain connects TRBV13 to TRBJ1-5, with 9 bases identical to TRBD1. CDR1 and CDR2 (germline): PRHDT, FYEKMQ (reference sequence). The CDR3 length is 14 residues. The junction had 2 bases not matched to a gene; V was cut back by 4 bases and J by 4 bases. Here the CDR3 DNA reads TGTGCCAGCAGCTCCGGGACAGGGAATCAGCCCCAGCATTTT. This encodes CASSSGTGNQPQHF.

The chain uses TRBV4-3 and TRBJ2-5; unclear D gene. V was shortened by 0 bases and J by 1 base, with 9 bases between the two germline ends. The CDR3 spans 15 residues. Germline lookup yields CDR1 LGHNA and CDR2 YSLEER. CDR3: CASSQDLSIQETQYF. CDR3 nucleotides: TGCGCCAGCAGCCAAGATCTCTCCATCCAAGAGACCCAGTACTTC.

This clone was counted between two and nine times. The V gene is TRBV4-3, the J gene TRBJ1-5, with D possibly matching TRBD1 (5 bases). The CDR3 is made up of 15 amino acids. Germline CDR1 LGHNA, CDR2 YSLEER. Trimming pared 0 bases from V and 5 bases from J, leaving 11 bases between. The CDR3: CASSQEAGVYQPQHF. CDR3 nucleotide sequence: TGCGCCAGCAGCCAAGAGGCGGGGGTTTATCAGCCCCAGCATTTT.

This sequence joins TRBV15 and TRBJ1-6; 7 bases match TRBD1. The CDR3 consists of 17 residues. Germline V CDR1 and CDR2: LNHNV, YYDKDF (reference sequence). J was trimmed by 4 bases and V by 0 bases; bases with no gene match: 6. CDR3 DNA: TGTGCCACCAGCAGAGAACCGACAGGGCGGTATAATTCACCCCTCCACTTT. Protein: CATSREPTGRYNSPLHF.

A few counts support this clone. The chain carries TRBV4-3 and TRBJ1-5; D is undetermined. The CDR3 extends over 13 amino acids. Germline CDR1 and CDR2: LGHNA and YSLEER. V lost 1 base and J lost 3, with 4 bases in between. The CDR3, as DNA: TGCGCCAGCAGCCAAGGATACAATCAGCCCCAGCATTTT. Amino acid sequence: CASSQGYNQPQHF.

V is TRBV28 and J is TRBJ1-2; TRBD1 is a possible D gene (5 bases). V lost 6 bases and J 5 bases, leaving 22 bases between the germline ends. CDR3 length equals 16 residues. The germline CDR1 and CDR2 sequences are MDHEN and SYDVKM. The DNA for the CDR3 is TGTGCCAGCAGCCCCGGTGGAGGGGAATTGAGATATGGCTACACCTTC. Encoded protein: CASSPGGGELRYGYTF.